This T cell receptor (beta chain) was captured by sequencing in a study of naive and memory T cell subsets. Notes on the study in general: Possibly reflecting memory cells re-expressing CD45RA, a few larger clonotypes occurred in naive repertoires, especially CD8. In naive cells, over 85% of TCR sequences were seen only once.

An equimolar mix of two oligonucleotides served as the beta constant-region primer for TRBC1 and TRBC2. Ligated cDNA was amplified by four rounds of PCR with nested alpha and beta constant-region primers and SP2. TCRdb itself ran the UMI-ligation and nested PCR reads through MiXCR, one entry per CDR3 protein. The sample includes about 160,000 distinct CDR3 sequences, approximately 24% seen only once; the top ten take over 0.09%. Notes on this clonotype: As yet, its antigen is unknown.

Germline V gene lookup returns CDR1 MNHEY and CDR2 SMNVEV (reference sequence). V lost 5 bases, J lost 0 bases, and 6 bases lay in between. The CDR3 runs to 13 residues. This receptor was obtained from a human donor in good health. The chain is built from TRBV27 and TRBJ2-3; D is uncertain. Sequencing used naive CD4+ T cells from blood. In DNA form, the CDR3 reads TGTGCCAGCAGTCCGCATAGCACAGATACGCAGTATTTT. It yields the protein CASSPHSTDTQYF.